This T cell receptor (beta chain) stems from a study of CD8 T cells in Susac syndrome (dated by TCRdb to between 2019 and 2020). Concerning the study at large: Whether CD8+ T cell activation and differentiation in Susac syndrome was antigen driven was tested using repertoire sequencing. The clonality of the CD8+ T cell repertoire was compared across approximately eleven healthy donors, around 14 Susac syndrome patients and under 18 multiple sclerosis patients.

What the work shows at the level of the full study, not this receptor alone: The TCR sequencing and HLA analysis was acknowledged to have included a relatively small number of individuals.

As regards this clonotype: What antigen it recognizes has not been identified. The record has no base qualities; no much larger clone is one base away.

RNA was extracted using the RNeasy kit, and about 0.5 to 1 ug of the RNA was reverse transcribed with random hexamers. The immunoSEQ multiplex PCR assay, covering 54 Vbeta and 13 Jbeta segments, was used to amplify TCR beta CDR3 regions. To correct PCR amplification bias, a synthetic template baseline was used for both primer optimization and computational correction. The source study handled its data this way. Reads were assigned to V, D and J genes according to IMGT and analyzed in immunoSEQ Analyzer, with only productive sequences retained. Clonality was computed as one minus Shannon entropy normalized by log2 of the number of productive unique sequences. Public and private clones were assessed among the 100 most prevalent clones of each patient and control. Clones were defined as Susac-specific if absent from the healthy and MS cohorts, from approximately 1,100 published viral clones and from other ImmuneACCESS disease sequences. TCRdb redid the processing of the public reads, applying fastp at Q25 and MiXCR, and retained in-frame beta chains. Entries are consolidated by CDR3 protein sequence, retaining the most common genes and DNA. It is TCRdb's table, rather than the study itself, that gives the V and J calls and clone size. This sample is represented by 150,000 to 160,000 distinct CDR3 sequences; around 95% of them were singletons. Jointly, the top ten make up 0.14% to 0.15% of the sample.

The CDR3, cysteine through phenylalanine, is 15 amino acids long. CDR3 DNA is the only sequence kept; it has 45 bases, read in frame from the first base. The V end loses 5 bases and the J end loses 3 bases, and a stretch of 11 bases separates them. The germline V gene (reference sequence) supplies CDR1 SEHNR and CDR2 FQNEAQ. Peripheral blood CD8+ and CD4+ T cells from healthy donors, Susac syndrome patients and multiple sclerosis patients were profiled by high-throughput TCR beta sequencing. The multiple sclerosis controls were treatment-naive patients whose relapsing-remitting disease, either stable or active, fulfilled the revised McDonald criteria. Bulk CD8+ and CD4+ T cells were purified magnetically by negative isolation, whereas CD8+ TEMRA cells were enriched by FACS. Blood was collected in EDTA tubes and processed within 24 hours, with PBMCs isolated through density gradient centrifugation. PBMCs destined for TCR sequencing were cryopreserved in liquid nitrogen and later thawed in a 37 °C water bath. The sorted or isolated CD4+, CD8+ and CD8+ TEMRA cells had a purity of 90% or higher.

Specimen: CD8+ T cells from PBMCs. This sequence uses TRBV7-9 and TRBJ1-6, with the D gene too uncertain to name. The TCR comes from a human donor with multiple sclerosis. Here the CDR3 is given as CASSPSDGYNSPLHF. The nucleotide sequence reads as follows: TGTGCCAGCAGCCCATCGGACGGCTATAATTCACCCCTCCACTTT.